Below are 14 T cell receptor beta chains sequenced from a single sample in a study of cytomegalovirus exposure and HLA in healthy donors. Vbeta (60) and Jbeta (13) primers were used in the PCR. The data were produced by immunoSEQ multiplex PCR, yet TCRdb's version contains in-frame clones alone and is incomplete. The sample has around 170,000 clones, roughly 72% seen once. The material sequenced was PBMCs. These receptors all come from a man aged 40-55 years in good health and CMV-seronegative.

This chain uses TRBV21-1 with TRBJ1-5; the table's D call, TRBD1, has no DNA check behind it. TRBV21-1 is listed as a pseudogene. The length of the CDR3 is 17 residues. DNA of the CDR3: TGTGCCAGCAGCCCCCCATCTGACAGGGAACCCAATCAGCCCCAGCATTTT. Translated, it gives CASSPPSDREPNQPQHF.

V gene TRBV19 combines with J gene TRBJ2-3; the match to TRBD2 covers 7 bases. CDR1 and CDR2 (germline): LNHDA, SQIVND (reference sequence). The trim removed 6 bases at V and 3 bases at J, leaving 9 bases unmatched. This CDR3 spans 15 amino acids. This CDR3 reads CASRPGTTKTDTQYF. CDR3 coding DNA: TGTGCCAGTAGGCCAGGGACTACAAAGACAGATACGCAGTATTTT.

Concerning this clone: Different DNA sequences within this sample yield the same CDR3. The chain couples TRBV7-2 to TRBJ1-3; 8 bases fit TRBD1. V dropped 1 base and J dropped 0; count of bases not matched to a gene: 5. Germline CDR1 is SGHTA and CDR2 is FQGNSA. The CDR3 is 17 amino acids. The CDR3: CASSLGGQGISGNTIYF. The CDR3 coding sequence is TGTGCCAGCAGCTTAGGTGGACAGGGAATCTCTGGAAACACCATATATTTT.

The gene calls are TRBV20-1 and TRBJ2-7; 8 bases are a match to TRBD2. V trimming: 0 bases; J trimming: 11 bases; junction bases outside the gene matches: 3. CDR1 and CDR2 from the germline V gene are DFQATT and SNEGSKA (reference sequence). The CDR3 runs to 11 residues. The CDR3 nucleotides are TGCAGTGCTAGAGAGACGGGGGGGGAGTACTTC. Residues: CSARETGGEYF.

This clone was observed a single time. The chain couples TRBV9 to TRBJ1-1, with TRBD1 as a possible D gene (5 bases). The CDR3 sequence is 14 residues long. V was trimmed by 0 bases and J by 4 bases, leaving 10 bases between them. Looked up from germline, CDR1 is SGDLS and CDR2 is YYNGEE. The CDR3 protein is CASSVGGEGTEAFF. In nucleotides, the CDR3 is TGTGCCAGCAGCGTAGGGGGGGAGGGCACTGAAGCTTTCTTT.

CDR3 in amino acids: CASSKGGGVLDDTQYF. Here the CDR3 DNA reads TGTGCCAGCAGCAAAGGGGGCGGGGTTCTTGATGATACGCAGTATTTT. The V and J genes are TRBV21-1 and TRBJ2-3; the table names TRBD2, a call not compared with the DNA. TRBV21-1 is noted as a pseudogene. This CDR3 region has 16 residues.

This chain joins TRBV6-4 and TRBJ2-1; 9 bases match TRBD1. CDR1 MRHNA and CDR2 SNTAGT come from the germline V gene. The CDR3 spans 15 residues. Losses at the gene ends were 4 bases for V and 0 bases for J; bases not matched to a gene: 1. In DNA, the CDR3 is TGTGCCAGCAGTGGGACAGGGGACTCCTACAATGAGCAGTTCTTC. It yields the protein CASSGTGDSYNEQFF.

The chain has TRBV27 and TRBJ2-7, with 7 bases fitting TRBD1. Unmatched junction bases numbered 13, after V lost 4 bases and J lost 4 bases. The length of the CDR3 is 16 residues. Germline CDR1 MNHEY, CDR2 SMNVEV (reference sequence). CDR3 in amino acids: CASSSASGTADYEQYV. The CDR3 DNA follows: TGTGCCAGCAGTTCCGCCTCCGGGACAGCCGATTACGAGCAGTACGTC.

The CDR3 nucleotides are TGCGCCAGCAGCCAAGGTATAGGGACAGGGGTTCGATCCTACAATGAGCAGTTCTTC. Translation: CASSQGIGTGVRSYNEQFF. The genes are TRBV4-1 and TRBJ2-1; 10 nucleotides agree with TRBD1. Losses at the gene ends were 1 base for V and 1 base for J; bases not matched to a gene: 10. The CDR3 is 19 residues long. CDR1 MGHRA and CDR2 YSYEKL come from the germline V gene.

V and J are TRBV30 and TRBJ2-2; 8 bases are a match to TRBD2. With V trimmed by 3 bases and J by 9 bases, 6 bases remained unmatched. Germline lookup yields CDR1 GTSNPN and CDR2 SVGIG (reference sequence). The CDR3 spans 13 residues. Here the CDR3 reads CAWSSGSRRELFF. The CDR3 nucleotides are TGTGCCTGGAGCAGCGGGAGTAGGAGGGAGCTGTTTTTT.

The gene calls are TRBV19 and TRBJ2-1; 10 bases match TRBD2. The CDR3 totals 15 residues. J gave up 7 bases and V 1 base, and 4 bases lay outside the gene matches. In germline, CDR1 is LNHDA, CDR2 SQIVND (reference sequence). CDR3 protein: CASSIGAGGANEQFF. The DNA for the CDR3 is TGTGCCAGTAGTATAGGAGCGGGAGGGGCAAATGAGCAGTTCTTC. The variable domain in full, completed from reference TRBV19 and TRBJ2-1, reads DGGITQSPKYLFRKEGQNVTLSCEQNLNHDAMYWYRQDPGQGLRLIYYSQIVNDFQKGDIAEGYSVSREKKESFPLTVTSAQKNPTAFYLCASSIGAGGANEQFFGPGTRLTVL.

This clone was detected only once. The J gene is TRBJ2-5, the V gene TRBV18; 13 nucleotides agree with TRBD2. Per germline, CDR1 KGHSH and CDR2 LQKENI. The V segment lost 5 bases and the J segment 3 bases; nucleotides outside the gene matches: 9. This CDR3 is built from 17 residues. Here the CDR3 reads CASSSYPGTSGKETQYF. DNA of the CDR3: TGTGCCAGCTCATCCTATCCCGGGACTAGCGGGAAAGAGACCCAGTACTTC.

J is TRBJ2-1 and V is TRBV7-3; TRBD1 matches 7 bases. J was trimmed by 2 bases and V by 5 bases; bases with no gene match: 6. This CDR3 region has 15 residues. CDR1 is SGHTA, CDR2 FQGTGA, per germline. This CDR3 is CASSQDRAPYNEQFF. In nucleotides, the CDR3 is TGTGCCAGCAGCCAAGACAGGGCCCCCTACAATGAGCAGTTCTTC.

V and J are TRBV5-4 and TRBJ2-3, with TRBD2 matching over 13 bases. This CDR3 comprises 19 residues. J gave up 1 base and V 0 bases, and 8 bases lay outside the gene matches. Germline loops: CDR1 SGHNT, CDR2 YYREEE (reference sequence). In DNA, the CDR3 is TGTGCCAGCAGCTTGGGACTAGCGGGAGGTCTTCTCGGCACAGATACGCAGTATTTT. This encodes CASSLGLAGGLLGTDTQYF.